These 9 T cell receptor beta chains were all obtained from the same sample, sequenced in a study of CXCR3-negative and CXCR3-positive naive CD8 T cells. Via 5' RACE with UMI labels, TRB cDNA libraries were prepared. Reanalyzing the 5' RACE reads, TCRdb keeps one entry per CDR3 protein, without DNA. In total, the table holds around 57,000 distinct CDR3 sequences. Sequencing was carried out using memory CD8+ T cells from blood. These receptor sequences come from a human donor in good health. Some clones in this sample may be carry-over from other donors' samples.

The V call is TRBV5-4, the J call TRBJ1-1. Germline V gives CDR1 SGHNT, CDR2 YYREEE (reference sequence). The CDR3 runs to 15 residues. The CDR3 sequence: CASGPAYPLNTEAFF.

V usage is TRBV29-1 and J usage is TRBJ1-5; TCRdb's D call of TRBD1 is untestable without DNA. CDR1 is SQVTM and CDR2 is ANQGSEA in the germline V gene. The CDR3 consists of 14 residues. The CDR3 sequence is CSALDREGNQPQHF.

The genes are TRBV7-9 and TRBJ2-7; TCRdb gives TRBD1 as the D gene, but with no DNA this cannot be confirmed. The germline CDR1 and CDR2 sequences are SEHNR and FQNEAQ (reference sequence). This CDR3 is built from 14 residues. CDR3 protein: CASSPRDRSYEQYF.

This CDR3 reads CASSYPGVTPSNEQFF. The chain carries TRBV6-2 or TRBV6-3 and TRBJ2-1; TCRdb outputs TRBD1, but without DNA this stays unchecked. Germline V gene sequence: CDR1 MNHEY, CDR2 SVGEGT. The CDR3 is made up of 16 amino acids.

The chain is built from TRBV4-1 and TRBJ2-1; TCRdb's assignment of TRBD2 cannot be checked, as there is no DNA. This CDR3 has 15 residues. The germline CDR1 and CDR2 sequences are MGHRA and YSYEKL. CDR3 loop: CASSHGSSGDNEQFF.

The chain is built from TRBV6-6 and TRBJ2-2; TCRdb's assignment of TRBD1 cannot be checked, as there is no DNA. CDR3 size: 17 residues. CDR1 is MNHNY and CDR2 is SVGAGI in the germline V gene (reference sequence). The CDR3 is CASSKATGGWNTGELFF.

This chain uses TRBV7-9 with TRBJ2-2; TCRdb designates TRBD1, a call that cannot be tested without DNA. CDR1 is SEHNR, CDR2 FQNEAQ, per germline (reference sequence). This CDR3 has 15 amino acids. The CDR3 region is CASSIGTGETGELFF. Based on the CDR3 plus reference TRBV7-9 and TRBJ2-2, the full variable domain is DTGVSQNPRHKITKRGQNVTFRCDPISEHNRLYWYRQTLGQGPEFLTYFQNEAQLEKSRLLSDRFSAERPKGSFSTLEIQRTEQGDSAMYLCASSIGTGETGELFFGEGSRLTVL.

The rearrangement links TRBV13 to TRBJ2-1. CDR1 is PRHDT, CDR2 FYEKMQ, per germline (reference sequence). The CDR3 has 12 residues. The CDR3 protein is CASSLGPQEQFF.

This chain uses TRBV9 with TRBJ2-7; TCRdb calls TRBD2, which cannot be checked without DNA. This CDR3 region has 14 residues. Per the germline V gene, CDR1 is SGDLS and CDR2 is YYNGEE. CDR3 region: CASSVYRDSGEQYF.